Described below is a single T cell receptor beta chain sequence and its context. Its antigen is as yet unknown. This specimen comes from a study of post-analysis software for immune sequencing data. Study details: Disease trajectories encompassed relapsing-remitting, secondary progressive and progressive-relapsing multiple sclerosis. The study, taken as a whole, reports: Controls had significantly higher normalized Chao1 diversity than multiple sclerosis patients. The study found TRBV5-6, TRBV5-1 and TRBV20-1 among five or six TRBV segments more frequent in patients than controls. Samples sharing a preparation batch grouped tightly together when assessed by F measure.

TCR beta cDNA libraries included unique molecular identifiers. Once about 0.9 to 11 million T cells were used, roughly 500,000 cDNA molecules resulted. From the PCR reads, TCRdb called clonotypes with MiXCR, one entry per CDR3 protein. This sample carries roughly 620,000 distinct CDR3 sequences, about 40% of them seen once, and the ten largest clones take under 2%. V was pared by 0 bases and J by 3 bases, with 8 bases between. Germline assignment: CDR1 DFQATT and CDR2 SNEGSKA (reference sequence). The CDR3 totals 13 residues. Sample: blood. The rearrangement uses TRBV20-1 and TRBJ1-2; D possibly corresponds to TRBD1 (5 bases). The receptor was isolated from a girl between 5 and 17 years old with multiple sclerosis. The CDR3 loop reads CSARDGDYYGYTF. CDR3 DNA: TGCAGTGCTAGAGATGGGGACTACTATGGCTACACCTTC.